These T cell receptor beta chains were read from a single sample in a study of beta chain features in type 1 diabetes. Using immunoSEQ multiplex PCR, the repertoire was profiled, and TCRdb retains in-frame clones only, with some absent. Counted here are about 390,000 clones, about 10% occurring once; the ten biggest clones make up over 0.45%. Material: central memory CD4+ T cells from blood. The source of these receptors is a man younger than 45 with type 1 diabetes. CDR3s leave out the opening cysteine and the closing phenylalanine or tryptophan. The D gene is left open where the match is weak.

v_call	d_call	j_call	cdr3_aa
TRBV7-9	TRBD2	TRBJ2-3	ASSSSGREGADTQY
TRBV30	.	TRBJ2-7	AWHRASSYEQY
TRBV30	.	TRBJ2-7	AWSSGAHEQY
TRBV30	.	TRBJ1-5	AWSPRPDQPQH
TRBV28	.	TRBJ2-2	TSSLTGELF
TRBV7-2	.	TRBJ2-3	ASSFNIGSGTDTQY
TRBV5-4	TRBD2	TRBJ2-5	ASSSGTSGRARETQY
TRBV28	.	TRBJ1-6	ASSPLRGSPLH
TRBV9	TRBD1	TRBJ1-1	ASSAQGMNTEAF
TRBV27	.	TRBJ1-6	ASSLEANGPGRANSPLH
TRBV10-2	.	TRBJ2-2	ASLPLGTNTGELF
TRBV4-2	.	TRBJ2-2	ASSPPGASGSGELF
TRBV29-1	.	TRBJ2-3	SVAGRDGSDTQY
TRBV13	TRBD2	TRBJ2-7	ASSFFKAGGAYEQY
TRBV10-2	.	TRBJ2-7	ASSESAGRSYEQY
TRBV7-2	.	TRBJ1-1	ASSYRGEAGDF
TRBV5-4	.	TRBJ2-5	ASSLGQVMETQY
TRBV18	TRBD1	TRBJ2-1	ASSPRDRVNEQF
TRBV28	.	TRBJ2-7	ASSPSGIGSYFSYEQY
TRBV20-1	.	TRBJ2-3	SAYHVDTQY
TRBV5-1	TRBD1	TRBJ1-2	ASSIGQDRYT
TRBV7-9	TRBD1	TRBJ2-1	ASSVDRGYNEQF
TRBV7-3	.	TRBJ1-5	ASSPKYSGARGPQH
TRBV7-9	TRBD1	TRBJ2-1	ASSPGQGARNEQF
TRBV7-2	TRBD2	TRBJ2-7	ASSLASGRTPLEQY
TRBV5-1	TRBD2	TRBJ2-2	ASSLVSAGGNTGELF
TRBV20-1	.	TRBJ1-1	SAVKNTEAF
TRBV11-2	.	TRBJ2-2	ASSKQGLYENTGELF
TRBV5-1	.	TRBJ1-2	ASSPSGGNYGYT
TRBV6-5	.	TRBJ1-1	ASSYSRDTEAF
TRBV14	.	TRBJ2-7	ASSQSSWSGEQY
TRBV7-9	.	TRBJ2-5	ASNGNWETQY
TRBV5-1	.	TRBJ2-6	ASSLKAAAAGANVLT
TRBV30	TRBD1	TRBJ1-2	AGSNRDRGT
TRBV6-6	.	TRBJ2-7	ASKGWAEPSYEQY
TRBV7-9	TRBD1	TRBJ1-5	ASSPQGAHQPQH
TRBV30	.	TRBJ1-5	AWSSPNQPQH
TRBV16	.	TRBJ2-3	ASSQSASTDTQY
TRBV6-1	.	TRBJ2-1	AISELSGSYNEQF
TRBV5-1	TRBD1	TRBJ1-2	ASSLEQGAGGYT
TRBV4-1	.	TRBJ2-7	ASSHPRGGQY
TRBV6-5	.	TRBJ1-5	ASSYNGGKQPQH
TRBV11-1	.	TRBJ2-7	ASSDLQEQY
TRBV9	TRBD1	TRBJ2-7	ASSVATGAQTYEQY
TRBV10-3	.	TRBJ2-7	AIRVQALGLGEQY
TRBV27	.	TRBJ2-7	ASSETRPGEQY
TRBV11-2	TRBD2	TRBJ2-1	ASSPGLAGGGRSEQF
TRBV4-3	TRBD2	TRBJ2-7	ASSRGLGSLEQY
TRBV6-6	TRBD2	TRBJ2-7	ASRSGLAGYEQY
TRBV6-5	.	TRBJ1-3	ASITGTSGNTIY
TRBV18	TRBD2	TRBJ2-1	ASSPVLAGVSNEQF
TRBV28	.	TRBJ1-5	ASSSNDRRYSNQPQH
TRBV6-5	.	TRBJ1-1	ASSPGGGSGTEAF
TRBV5-4	.	TRBJ2-1	ASSLSSDSYNEQF
TRBV11-2	.	TRBJ2-1	ASSFFRTSNEQF
TRBV5-1	.	TRBJ1-1	ASRSTAGEAF
TRBV15	.	TRBJ1-5	ATSRPGGANSNQPQH
TRBV19	.	TRBJ2-1	ASSVRGAGGRF
TRBV6-1	.	TRBJ1-1	ASSYRGTAF
TRBV5-1	.	TRBJ2-7	ASADPSGSGDEQY